The 32 T cell receptor beta chains in this list originate from one sample, sequenced in a study of graft-versus-host responses after intestinal transplantation. Repertoires were generated with immunoSEQ multiplex PCR, while TCRdb's copy carries only in-frame clones and drops some. The sample lists around 71,000 clones, 92% occurring once. The sequenced sample was bone marrow, obtained 734 days after intestinal transplantation. The receptor set was obtained from a human patient who received an intestinal transplant, so some T cells may come from the graft donor.

V usage is TRBV9 and J usage is TRBJ2-5; TRBD2 aligns across 9 bases. Trimming at V came to 3 bases and at J to 11 bases, leaving 5 bases not matched to a gene. CDR3 length equals 12 residues. The germline V gene has CDR1 SGDLS and CDR2 YYNGEE. The CDR3 loop reads CASSGIAGVQYF. The CDR3 DNA sequence: TGTGCCAGCAGCGGAATAGCGGGAGTGCAGTACTTC.

J is TRBJ2-7 and V is TRBV19; TRBD2 agrees at 9 bases. There are 16 residues in the CDR3. CDR1 LNHDA and CDR2 SQIVND come from the germline V gene (reference sequence). The ends lost 6 bases at V and 4 bases at J; junction bases unmatched: 13. This chain's CDR3 is CASSPGWSGRSYEQYF. For the CDR3, the DNA is TGTGCCAGTAGCCCTGGCTGGAGCGGGAGGTCATACGAGCAGTACTTC.

The chain has TRBV5-6 and TRBJ2-5; tentative D call: TRBD2 (6 bases). Germline assignment: CDR1 SGHDT and CDR2 YYEEEE. The CDR3 has 15 amino acids. Trimming stripped 0 bases from V and 1 base from J, with 10 bases between. The CDR3 spells CASSLVSGVQETQYF. The CDR3 DNA reads TGTGCCAGCAGCTTGGTTTCGGGGGTCCAAGAGACCCAGTACTTC. The whole variable domain, filled in from reference TRBV5-6 and TRBJ2-5, reads DAGVTQSPTHLIKTRGQQVTLRCSPKSGHDTVSWYQQALGQGPQFIFQYYEEEERQRGNFPDRFSGHQFPNYSSELNVNALLLGDSALYLCASSLVSGVQETQYFGPGTRLLVL.

V usage is TRBV5-4 and J usage is TRBJ2-7; D might be TRBD1 or TRBD2, each matching 5 bases. The V end lost 1 base, the J end lost 0 bases, and 14 bases lay between the germline ends. The CDR3 is made up of 16 amino acids. Germline V gene lookup returns CDR1 SGHNT and CDR2 YYREEE (reference sequence). CDR3 loop: CASSLRSGTSSYEQYF. The DNA of the CDR3 is TGTGCCAGCAGCTTGAGGTCGGGGACGAGCTCCTACGAGCAGTACTTC.

The chain uses TRBV2 and TRBJ2-5; D possibly corresponds to TRBD2 (5 bases). CDR1 is SNHLY and CDR2 is FYNNEI in the germline V gene. This CDR3 region has 11 residues. V was shortened by 7 bases and J by 5 bases, with 8 bases between the two germline ends. The CDR3 DNA reads TGTGCCAGCAACCCGGGGGAGACCCAGTACTTC. As protein: CASNPGETQYF.

This clone was recorded only once. V is TRBV6-6 and J is TRBJ2-2; 8 bases fit TRBD2. Germline V gene lookup returns CDR1 MNHNY and CDR2 SVGAGI (reference sequence). The CDR3 contains 14 residues. The ends lost 8 bases at V and 4 bases at J; junction bases unmatched: 6. CDR3 in amino acids: CASGGTRVTGELFF. The CDR3 DNA reads as TGTGCCAGCGGGGGGACTAGGGTCACCGGGGAGCTGTTTTTT.

This chain connects TRBV9 to TRBJ2-1; D may be TRBD1 (6 bases). V lost 0 bases to trimming and J lost 7 bases, with 14 bases between them. Germline lookup yields CDR1 SGDLS and CDR2 YYNGEE. This CDR3 comprises 15 residues. Here the CDR3 reads CASSVGYRRGNEQFF. The CDR3 DNA reads TGTGCCAGCAGCGTAGGTTACAGAAGGGGGAATGAGCAGTTCTTC.

The rearrangement joins TRBV5-1 to TRBJ2-1; no reliable D call. Germline CDR1 and CDR2: SGHRS and YFSETQ. The CDR3 runs to 13 residues. Trimming took 2 bases from V and 7 from J, leaving 10 bases between them. CDR3 sequence: CASSFPLENEQFF. CDR3 DNA: TGCGCCAGCAGCTTCCCCTTGGAGAATGAGCAGTTCTTC.

The CDR3, as DNA: TGCGCCAGCAGCCAAGTTATAGGGACTATAACCTACGAGCAGTACTTC. It encodes CASSQVIGTITYEQYF. The V call is TRBV4-1, the J call TRBJ2-7; TRBD2 matches 7 bases. The CDR3 is made up of 16 amino acids. Germline CDR1 and CDR2: MGHRA and YSYEKL. After removal of 1 base from V and 2 bases from J, the junction contained 8 bases not matched to a gene.

The chain couples TRBV28 to TRBJ1-3, with a weak D call TRBD1 (6 bases). Trimming shortened V by 3 bases and J by 0 bases, and 12 bases separated the two germline ends. CDR3 length equals 16 residues. Germline lookup yields CDR1 MDHEN and CDR2 SYDVKM. The DNA for the CDR3 is TGTGCCAGCAGTTTCCGACGGGGGCACTCTGGAAACACCATATATTTT. Encoded protein: CASSFRRGHSGNTIYF.

This clone has just one count. This chain uses TRBV4-1 with TRBJ1-1, with 10 positions matching TRBD1. With V trimmed by 3 bases and J by 5 bases, 0 bases remained unmatched. Germline values: CDR1 MGHRA, CDR2 YSYEKL. There are 13 residues in the CDR3. The CDR3 DNA follows: TGCGCCAGCAGCCAGGACAGGGGGACTGAAGCTTTCTTT. Its protein product is CASSQDRGTEAFF.

The chain recombines TRBV18 with TRBJ2-1; D perhaps matches TRBD2 (6 bases). The V gene lost 2 bases and the J gene lost 6 bases, with 14 bases spanning the gap. The CDR3 is made up of 15 amino acids. CDR1 KGHSH and CDR2 LQKENI come from the germline V gene. The CDR3 DNA reads TGTGCCAGCTCACCAGCCCGCGGGGTACCCAATGAGCAGTTCTTC. Translated: CASSPARGVPNEQFF.

This chain connects TRBV6-6 to TRBJ2-2, with TRBD1 matching 9 bases. Trimming removed 6 bases from V and 5 bases from J; junction bases left unmatched: 7. Germline lookup yields CDR1 MNHNY and CDR2 SVGAGI (reference sequence). The CDR3 spans 15 residues. The CDR3 protein is CASRSTGGPTGELFF. In DNA, the CDR3 is TGTGCCAGCAGATCTACAGGGGGCCCTACCGGGGAGCTGTTTTTT.

V and J are TRBV6-5 and TRBJ1-2; TRBD1 matches 8 bases. This CDR3 comprises 15 residues. V dropped 2 bases and J dropped 5; count of bases not matched to a gene: 7. Per germline, CDR1 MNHEY and CDR2 SVGAGI. The CDR3 coding sequence is TGTGCCAGCAGTTACCGGGACAGGAGAAGATATGGCTACACCTTC. Amino acids: CASSYRDRRRYGYTF.

J is TRBJ2-2 and V is TRBV7-3, with 11 nucleotides matching TRBD2. With 6 bases clipped from V and 1 base from J, the junction kept 4 bases outside the gene matches. CDR1 and CDR2 (germline): SGHTA, FQGTGA. CDR3 length: 16 residues. CDR3 DNA sequence: TGTGCCAGCAGGGGGACTAGCGGAATGAACACCGGGGAGCTGTTTTTT. Translated: CASRGTSGMNTGELFF.

This clone has only one observation. The chain joins TRBV9 to TRBJ2-3; 7 bases agree with TRBD2. The V gene end was trimmed by 0 bases and the J gene end by 6 bases; junction bases not matched to a gene: 7. Germline loops: CDR1 SGDLS, CDR2 YYNGEE. The CDR3 runs 15 residues. This CDR3 is CASSVGGVGRDTQYF. CDR3 bases: TGTGCCAGCAGCGTAGGGGGTGTCGGGAGGGATACGCAGTATTTT.

This chain uses TRBV29-1 with TRBJ2-7; D is perhaps TRBD1 (5 bases). This CDR3 comprises 12 residues. Germline V gene data show CDR1 as SQVTM and CDR2 as ANQGSEA. Trimming stripped 3 bases from V and 3 bases from J, with 9 bases between. The CDR3 loop reads CSVDGAGYEQYF. The CDR3 region has the DNA TGCAGCGTTGATGGGGCCGGCTACGAGCAGTACTTC.

The chain is built from TRBV11-2 and TRBJ2-5; D unresolved. Germline CDR1 and CDR2: SGHAT and FQNNGV. V lost 0 bases, J lost 4 bases, and 9 bases lay in between. The CDR3 runs to 14 residues. The CDR3 spells CASSLDRRLETQYF. In nucleotides, the CDR3 is TGTGCCAGCAGCTTAGATAGACGGTTAGAGACCCAGTACTTC.

The chain has TRBV18 and TRBJ2-5; TRBD2 agrees at 12 bases. V shed 1 base, J shed 7 bases, and the junction held 13 bases outside the gene matches. The CDR3 loop spans 18 amino acids. Germline CDR1 is KGHSH and CDR2 is LQKENI. The CDR3 is CASSPQASGRVRGWTQYF. CDR3 in DNA: TGTGCCAGCTCACCACAGGCTAGCGGGAGGGTCCGGGGTTGGACCCAGTACTTC.

There are a few counts of this clone. This CDR3 reads CSAGGNYGYTF. The CDR3 DNA is TGCAGCGCCGGGGGGAACTATGGCTACACCTTC. The V call is TRBV29-1, the J call TRBJ1-2, with a weak D call TRBD1 (5 bases). Germline V gene data show CDR1 as SQVTM and CDR2 as ANQGSEA. Trimming cost V 7 bases and J 2 bases, with 8 bases left between them. The CDR3 has 11 residues.

This clone was detected once. The chain combines TRBV10-3 with TRBJ1-1; D is undetermined. The CDR3 is made up of 12 amino acids. CDR1 and CDR2 from the germline V gene are ENHRY and SYGVKD. The ends were cut back, 3 bases at V and 7 bases at J, with 9 bases in the middle. CDR3 in DNA: TGTGCCATCAGTGATATGGGTAGTGAAGCTTTCTTT. Translating gives CAISDMGSEAFF.

The V gene is TRBV7-6, the J gene TRBJ2-7, with 9 bases lining up with TRBD1. CDR1 and CDR2 (germline): SGHVS, FNYEAQ. The CDR3 extends over 13 amino acids. J gave up 6 bases and V 1 base, and 1 base lay outside the gene matches. The CDR3 coding sequence is TGTGCCAGCAGCTTAGGACAGGGGGGCGAGCAGTACTTC. This translates into CASSLGQGGEQYF.

The rearrangement uses TRBV5-6 and TRBJ1-1; D is uncertain. This CDR3 contains 15 residues. Germline CDR1 and CDR2: SGHDT and YYEEEE. V lost 2 bases to trimming and J lost 0 bases, with 11 bases between them. DNA of the CDR3: TGTGCCAGCAGCTTTGATGTGGCAGTGAACACTGAAGCTTTCTTT. It codes for CASSFDVAVNTEAFF. The full variable domain, in which reference TRBV5-6 and TRBJ1-1 provide the parts outside the CDR3, is DAGVTQSPTHLIKTRGQQVTLRCSPKSGHDTVSWYQQALGQGPQFIFQYYEEEERQRGNFPDRFSGHQFPNYSSELNVNALLLGDSALYLCASSFDVAVNTEAFFGQGTRLTVV.

The chain links TRBV6-6 to TRBJ2-7; D call uncertain. This CDR3 region has 13 residues. V lost 6 bases, J lost 2 bases, and 11 bases lay in between. CDR1 and CDR2 (germline): MNHNY, SVGAGI (reference sequence). CDR3 residues: CASSYAITYEQYF. The CDR3 nucleotides are TGTGCCAGCAGCTACGCTATTACCTACGAGCAGTACTTC.

V gene TRBV13 combines with J gene TRBJ2-6; 8 nucleotides align to TRBD1. The germline V gene encodes CDR1 PRHDT and CDR2 FYEKMQ (reference sequence). The V gene end was trimmed by 5 bases and the J gene end by 2 bases; junction bases not matched to a gene: 8. This CDR3 spans 17 amino acids. CDR3 residues: CASSHGQGGAGANVLTF. The CDR3, as DNA: TGTGCCAGCAGCCACGGACAGGGCGGAGCTGGGGCCAACGTCCTGACTTTC.

The J gene is TRBJ2-7, the V gene TRBV5-1; maybe TRBD2 (6 bases). The CDR3 totals 16 residues. The germline V gene encodes CDR1 SGHRS and CDR2 YFSETQ. Trimming took off 7 bases at V and 1 base at J, with 21 bases between the two ends. The CDR3 DNA sequence: TGCGCCAGCCCCTCATTAGGGGAGGTAAGATCCTACGAGCAGTACTTC. Encoded protein: CASPSLGEVRSYEQYF.

This clone is a singleton in its sample. V is TRBV4-1 and J is TRBJ2-2; 8 positions match TRBD1. Germline-derived CDR1 and CDR2 are MGHRA and YSYEKL. The CDR3 totals 16 residues. V shed 1 base and J 6 bases; nucleotides not matched to a gene: 7. CDR3 residues: CASSQGRGRGPGELFF. CDR3 DNA sequence: TGCGCCAGCAGCCAAGGCAGAGGCAGGGGGCCCGGGGAGCTGTTTTTT.

The chain carries TRBV11-3 and TRBJ2-1; D perhaps matches TRBD1 (7 bases). CDR1 and CDR2 from the germline V gene are SGHNT and YENEEA. The CDR3 totals 13 residues. V was shortened by 5 bases and J by 6 bases, with 11 bases between the two germline ends. CDR3 protein: CASSPRGANEQFF. CDR3 nucleotides: TGTGCCAGCAGCCCCAGGGGGGCCAATGAGCAGTTCTTC.

The chain links TRBV19 to TRBJ2-4, with 10 bases aligning to TRBD1. Germline V lookup: CDR1 LNHDA, CDR2 SQIVND (reference sequence). The CDR3 spans 17 residues. After removal of 5 bases from V and 2 bases from J, the junction contained 9 bases not matched to a gene. DNA for the CDR3: TGTGCCAGTAGTTTGATTCCGGGACAGGGGTCCAAAAACATTCAGTACTTC. Its protein product is CASSLIPGQGSKNIQYF. Using reference TRBV19 and TRBJ2-4 for the parts outside the CDR3, the full variable domain is DGGITQSPKYLFRKEGQNVTLSCEQNLNHDAMYWYRQDPGQGLRLIYYSQIVNDFQKGDIAEGYSVSREKKESFPLTVTSAQKNPTAFYLCASSLIPGQGSKNIQYFGAGTRLSVL.

The genes are TRBV18 and TRBJ2-2; D not resolved. Germline V gene lookup returns CDR1 KGHSH and CDR2 LQKENI. V shed 3 bases and J shed 3 bases, with 8 bases lying between them. The CDR3 has 14 residues. CDR3 sequence: CASSPGPYTGELFF. CDR3 sequence (DNA): TGTGCCAGCTCACCGGGTCCTTACACCGGGGAGCTGTTTTTT.

This clone was seen just once. The chain has TRBV5-4 and TRBJ1-4; 10 bases are shared with TRBD1. The V gene end was trimmed by 2 bases and the J gene end by 7 bases; junction bases not matched to a gene: 2. Germline-derived CDR1 and CDR2 are SGHNT and YYREEE (reference sequence). The CDR3 has 14 residues. The CDR3 DNA follows: TGTGCCAGCAGCTTCAGGGACAGGGGTGAAAAACTGTTTTTT. It translates to CASSFRDRGEKLFF.

The CDR3 spells CASTPGQGDEKLFF. For the CDR3, the DNA is TGCGCCAGCACCCCGGGACAGGGTGATGAAAAACTGTTTTTT. The V and J genes are TRBV5-1 and TRBJ1-4; 9 bases are shared with TRBD1. Trimming took 6 bases from V and 6 from J; bases not matched to a gene: 6. This CDR3 has 14 amino acids. The germline V gene has CDR1 SGHRS and CDR2 YFSETQ.